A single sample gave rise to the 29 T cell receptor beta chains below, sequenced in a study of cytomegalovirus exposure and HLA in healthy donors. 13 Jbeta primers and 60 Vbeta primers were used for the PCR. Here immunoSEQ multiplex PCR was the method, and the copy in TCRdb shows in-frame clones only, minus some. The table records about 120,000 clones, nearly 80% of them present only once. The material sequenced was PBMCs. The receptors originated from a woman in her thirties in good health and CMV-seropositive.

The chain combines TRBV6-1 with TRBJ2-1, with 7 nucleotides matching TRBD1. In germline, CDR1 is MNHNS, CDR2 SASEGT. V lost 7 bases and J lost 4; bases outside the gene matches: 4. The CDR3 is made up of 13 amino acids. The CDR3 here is CASTGTDYNEQFF. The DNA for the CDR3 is TGTGCCAGCACCGGGACAGATTACAATGAGCAGTTCTTC.

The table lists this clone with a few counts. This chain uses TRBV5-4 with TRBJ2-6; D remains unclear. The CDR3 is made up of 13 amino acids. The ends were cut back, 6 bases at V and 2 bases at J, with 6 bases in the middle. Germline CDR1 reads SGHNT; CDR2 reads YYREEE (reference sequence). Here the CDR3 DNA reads TGTGCCAGCATGGCAGCTGGGGCCAACGTCCTGACTTTC. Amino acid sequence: CASMAAGANVLTF.

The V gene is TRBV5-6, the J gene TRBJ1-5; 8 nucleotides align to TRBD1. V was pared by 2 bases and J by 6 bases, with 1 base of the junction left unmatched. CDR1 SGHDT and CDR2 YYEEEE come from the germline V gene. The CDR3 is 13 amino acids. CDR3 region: CASSFRGRQPQHF. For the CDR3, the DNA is TGTGCCAGCAGCTTCAGGGGGCGTCAGCCCCAGCATTTT.

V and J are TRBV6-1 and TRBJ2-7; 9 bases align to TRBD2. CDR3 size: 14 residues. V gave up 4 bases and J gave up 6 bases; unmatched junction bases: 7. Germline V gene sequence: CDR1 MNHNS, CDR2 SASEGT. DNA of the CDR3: TGTGCCAGCAGTGCTCTAGCGGGGCGTGGCGAGCAGTACTTC. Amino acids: CASSALAGRGEQYF.

In DNA, the CDR3 is TGCGCCAGCAGCCAAGGGATAGCGGGGGTATACGAGCAGTACTTC. It yields the protein CASSQGIAGVYEQYF. The J gene is TRBJ2-7, the V gene TRBV4-3, with 9 nucleotides matching TRBD2. This CDR3 is built from 15 residues. V gave up 1 base and J gave up 4 bases; unmatched junction bases: 5. The germline V gene encodes CDR1 LGHNA and CDR2 YSLEER.

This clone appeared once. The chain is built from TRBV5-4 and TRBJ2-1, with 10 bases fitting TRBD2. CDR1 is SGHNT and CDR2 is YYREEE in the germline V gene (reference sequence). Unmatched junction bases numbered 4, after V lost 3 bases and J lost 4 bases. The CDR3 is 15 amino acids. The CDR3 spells CASSSPSGSYNEQFF. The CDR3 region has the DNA TGTGCCAGCAGCTCGCCTAGCGGGAGTTACAATGAGCAGTTCTTC.

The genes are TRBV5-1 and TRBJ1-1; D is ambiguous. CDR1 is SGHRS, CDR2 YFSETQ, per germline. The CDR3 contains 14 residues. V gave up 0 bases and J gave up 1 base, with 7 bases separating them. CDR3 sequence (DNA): TGCGCCAGCAGCTTGGCCACCAGGAACACTGAAGCTTTCTTT. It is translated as CASSLATRNTEAFF.

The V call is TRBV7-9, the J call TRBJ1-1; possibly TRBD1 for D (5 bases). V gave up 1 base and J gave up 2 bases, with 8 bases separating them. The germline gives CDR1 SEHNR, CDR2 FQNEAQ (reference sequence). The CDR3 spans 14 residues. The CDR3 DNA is TGTGCCAGCAGCTTAGAGGGGTCCAACACTGAAGCTTTCTTT. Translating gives CASSLEGSNTEAFF. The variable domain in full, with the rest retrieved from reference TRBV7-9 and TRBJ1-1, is DTGVSQNPRHKITKRGQNVTFRCDPISEHNRLYWYRQTLGQGPEFLTYFQNEAQLEKSRLLSDRFSAERPKGSFSTLEIQRTEQGDSAMYLCASSLEGSNTEAFFGQGTRLTVV.

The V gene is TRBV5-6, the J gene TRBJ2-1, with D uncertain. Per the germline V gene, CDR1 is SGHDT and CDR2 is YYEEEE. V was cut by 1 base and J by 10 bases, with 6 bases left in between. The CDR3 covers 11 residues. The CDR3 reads CASSLNLEQFF. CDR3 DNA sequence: TGTGCCAGCAGCTTGAACTTAGAGCAGTTCTTC.

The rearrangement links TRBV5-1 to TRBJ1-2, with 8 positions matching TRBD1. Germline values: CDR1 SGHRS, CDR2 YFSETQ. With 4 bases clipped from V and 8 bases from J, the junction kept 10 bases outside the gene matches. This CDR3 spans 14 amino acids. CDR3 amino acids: CASSPGQALGGYTF. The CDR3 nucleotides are TGCGCCAGCAGCCCGGGACAGGCCCTGGGAGGCTACACCTTC.

Here the CDR3 DNA reads TGCGCCAGCAGCCAGGTGTATCGGGAGACCCAGTACTTC. As protein: CASSQVYRETQYF. The V call is TRBV4-3, the J call TRBJ2-5; D gene ambiguous. The CDR3 contains 13 residues. The germline V gene encodes CDR1 LGHNA and CDR2 YSLEER. Trimming pared 3 bases from V and 5 bases from J, leaving 10 bases between.

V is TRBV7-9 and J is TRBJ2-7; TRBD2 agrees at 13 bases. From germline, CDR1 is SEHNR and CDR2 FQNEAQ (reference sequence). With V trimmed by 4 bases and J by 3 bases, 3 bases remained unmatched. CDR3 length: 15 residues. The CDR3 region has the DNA TGTGCCAGCAGCTCCGGACTAGCGGGGGTCTACGAGCAGTACTTC. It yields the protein CASSSGLAGVYEQYF.

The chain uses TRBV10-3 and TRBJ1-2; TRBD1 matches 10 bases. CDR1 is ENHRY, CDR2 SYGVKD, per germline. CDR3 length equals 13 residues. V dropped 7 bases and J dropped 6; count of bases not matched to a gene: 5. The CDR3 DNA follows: TGTGCCATCATGCCAGGGACAGGGGATGGCTACACCTTC. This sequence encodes CAIMPGTGDGYTF.

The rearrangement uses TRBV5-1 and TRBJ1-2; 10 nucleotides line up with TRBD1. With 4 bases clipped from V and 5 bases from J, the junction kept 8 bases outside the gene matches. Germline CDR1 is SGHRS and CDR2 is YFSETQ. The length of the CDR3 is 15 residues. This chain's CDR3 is CASSDRTGGLYGYTF. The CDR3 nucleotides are TGCGCCAGCAGCGATAGGACAGGGGGACTGTATGGCTACACCTTC.

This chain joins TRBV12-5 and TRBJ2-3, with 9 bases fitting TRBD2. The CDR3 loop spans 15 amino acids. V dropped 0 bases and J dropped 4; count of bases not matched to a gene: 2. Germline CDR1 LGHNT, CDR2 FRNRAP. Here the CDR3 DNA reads TGTGCTAGTGGTTTGGTAGCGGGGGGCCCAGATACGCAGTATTTT. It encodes CASGLVAGGPDTQYF.

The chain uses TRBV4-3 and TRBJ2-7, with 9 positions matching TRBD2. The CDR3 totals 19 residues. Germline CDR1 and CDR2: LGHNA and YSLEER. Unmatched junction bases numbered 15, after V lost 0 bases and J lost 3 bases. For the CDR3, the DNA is TGCGCCAGCAGCCAAGATCCCCCCTCCTCTAGCGGGGTTTTCTACGAGCAGTACTTC. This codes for CASSQDPPSSSGVFYEQYF.

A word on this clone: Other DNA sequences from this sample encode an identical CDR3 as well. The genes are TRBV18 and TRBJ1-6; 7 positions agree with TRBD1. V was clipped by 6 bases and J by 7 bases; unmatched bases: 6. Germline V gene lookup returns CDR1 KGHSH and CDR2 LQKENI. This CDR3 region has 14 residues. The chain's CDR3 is CASSLGTENSPLHF. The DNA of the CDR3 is TGTGCCAGCTCCCTCGGGACAGAGAATTCACCCCTCCACTTT.

Here the CDR3 DNA reads TGTGCCAGCACCTATCGTCAGGGGGACTACGAGCAGTACTTC. Translated: CASTYRQGDYEQYF. The rearrangement joins TRBV4-2 to TRBJ2-7; 7 positions match TRBD1. This CDR3 is 14 amino acids long. Germline V lookup: CDR1 LGHNA, CDR2 YNFKEQ. The V and J ends lost 7 bases and 3 bases, in that order; junction bases with no gene match: 9.

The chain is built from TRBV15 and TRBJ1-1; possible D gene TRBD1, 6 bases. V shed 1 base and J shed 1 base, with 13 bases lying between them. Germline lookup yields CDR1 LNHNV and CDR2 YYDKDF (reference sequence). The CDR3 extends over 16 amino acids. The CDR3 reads CATSRGSEQGNTEAFF. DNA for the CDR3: TGTGCCACCAGCAGAGGGTCCGAACAGGGGAACACTGAAGCTTTCTTT.

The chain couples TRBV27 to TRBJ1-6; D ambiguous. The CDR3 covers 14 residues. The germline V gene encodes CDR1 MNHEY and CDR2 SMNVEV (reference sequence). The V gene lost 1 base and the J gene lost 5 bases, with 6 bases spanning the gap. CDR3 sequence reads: CASSLWRDNSPLHF. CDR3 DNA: TGTGCCAGCAGTTTATGGCGGGATAATTCACCCCTCCACTTT.

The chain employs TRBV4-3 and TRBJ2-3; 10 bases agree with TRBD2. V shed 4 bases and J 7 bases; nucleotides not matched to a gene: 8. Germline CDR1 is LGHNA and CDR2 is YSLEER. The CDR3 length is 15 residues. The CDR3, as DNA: TGCGCCAGCAGCCCGCTAGCGGGGGAAATTTATACGCAGTATTTT. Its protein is CASSPLAGEIYTQYF.

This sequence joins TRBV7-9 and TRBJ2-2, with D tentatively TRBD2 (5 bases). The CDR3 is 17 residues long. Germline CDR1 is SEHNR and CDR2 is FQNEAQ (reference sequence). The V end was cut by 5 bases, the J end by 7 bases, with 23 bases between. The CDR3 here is CASSVLPGTSSGGELFF. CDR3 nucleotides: TGTGCCAGCAGCGTACTACCGGGAACCTCTTCGGGCGGGGAGCTGTTTTTT.

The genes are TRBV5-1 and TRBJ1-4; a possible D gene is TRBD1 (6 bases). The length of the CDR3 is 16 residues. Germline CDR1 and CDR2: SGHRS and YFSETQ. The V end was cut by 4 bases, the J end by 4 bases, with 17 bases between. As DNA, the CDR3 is TGCGCCAGCAGCCGGAGCTGGACAGCTAATAATGAAAAACTGTTTTTT. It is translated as CASSRSWTANNEKLFF.

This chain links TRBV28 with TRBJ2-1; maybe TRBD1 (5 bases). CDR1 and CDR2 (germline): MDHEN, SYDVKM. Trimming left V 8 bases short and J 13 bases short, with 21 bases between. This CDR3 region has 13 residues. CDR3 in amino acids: CASLGQDPRLQFF. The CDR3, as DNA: TGTGCCAGCTTGGGGCAAGACCCGCGCCTTCAGTTCTTC.

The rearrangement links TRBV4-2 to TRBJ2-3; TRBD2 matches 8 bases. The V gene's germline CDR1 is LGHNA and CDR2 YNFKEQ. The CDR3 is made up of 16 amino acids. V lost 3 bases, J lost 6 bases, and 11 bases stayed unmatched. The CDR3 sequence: CASSHSMRGAWDTQYF. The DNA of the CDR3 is TGTGCCAGCAGCCACTCCATGCGGGGGGCCTGGGATACGCAGTATTTT.

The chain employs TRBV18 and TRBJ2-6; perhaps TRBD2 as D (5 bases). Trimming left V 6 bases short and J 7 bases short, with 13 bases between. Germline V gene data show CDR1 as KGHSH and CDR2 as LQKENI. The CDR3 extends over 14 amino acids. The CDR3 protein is CASSPPRAANVLTF. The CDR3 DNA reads TGTGCCAGCTCTCCCCCGAGGGCAGCCAACGTCCTGACTTTC.

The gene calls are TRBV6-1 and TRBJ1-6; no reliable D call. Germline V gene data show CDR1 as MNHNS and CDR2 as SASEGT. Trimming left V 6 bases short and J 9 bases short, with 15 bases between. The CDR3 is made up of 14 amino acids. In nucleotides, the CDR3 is TGTGCCAGCAGAGAACTCCCACTCACTTCACCCCTCCACTTT. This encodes CASRELPLTSPLHF.

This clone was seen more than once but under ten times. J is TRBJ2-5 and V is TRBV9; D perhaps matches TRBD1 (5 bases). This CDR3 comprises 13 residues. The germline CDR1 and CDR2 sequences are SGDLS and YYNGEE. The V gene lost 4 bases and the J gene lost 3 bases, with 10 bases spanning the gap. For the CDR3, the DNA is TGTGCCAGCAGCCCTCAGGGAAAAGAGACCCAGTACTTC. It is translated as CASSPQGKETQYF.

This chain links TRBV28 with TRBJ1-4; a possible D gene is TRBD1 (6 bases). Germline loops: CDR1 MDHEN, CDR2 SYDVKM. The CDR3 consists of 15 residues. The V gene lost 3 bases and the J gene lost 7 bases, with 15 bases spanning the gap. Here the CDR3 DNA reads TGTGCCAGCAGTTTTGTACAGGGAGTGAGTGAAAAACTGTTTTTT. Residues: CASSFVQGVSEKLFF. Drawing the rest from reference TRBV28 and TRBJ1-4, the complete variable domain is DVKVTQSSRYLVKRTGEKVFLECVQDMDHENMFWYRQDPGLGLRLIYFSYDVKMKEKGDIPEGYSVSREKKERFSLILESASTNQTSMYLCASSFVQGVSEKLFFGSGTQLSVL.